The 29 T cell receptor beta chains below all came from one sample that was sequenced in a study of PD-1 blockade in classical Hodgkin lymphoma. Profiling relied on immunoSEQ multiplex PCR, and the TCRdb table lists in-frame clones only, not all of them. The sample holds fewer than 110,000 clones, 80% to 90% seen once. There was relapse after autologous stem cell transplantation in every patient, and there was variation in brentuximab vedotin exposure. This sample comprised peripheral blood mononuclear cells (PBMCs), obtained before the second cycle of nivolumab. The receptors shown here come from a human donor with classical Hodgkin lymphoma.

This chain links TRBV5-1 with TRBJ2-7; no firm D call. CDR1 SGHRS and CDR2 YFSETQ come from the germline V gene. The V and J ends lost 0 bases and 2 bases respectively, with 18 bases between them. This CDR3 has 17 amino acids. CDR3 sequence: CASSLAWELVGAYEQYF. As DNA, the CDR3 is TGCGCCAGCAGCTTGGCTTGGGAATTGGTTGGGGCCTACGAGCAGTACTTC.

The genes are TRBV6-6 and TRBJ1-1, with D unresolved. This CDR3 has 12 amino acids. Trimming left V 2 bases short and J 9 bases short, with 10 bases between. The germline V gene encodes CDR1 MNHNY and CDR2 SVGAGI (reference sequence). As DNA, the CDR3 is TGTGCCAGCAGTTACCGGCAGATCAAAGCTTTCTTT. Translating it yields CASSYRQIKAFF.

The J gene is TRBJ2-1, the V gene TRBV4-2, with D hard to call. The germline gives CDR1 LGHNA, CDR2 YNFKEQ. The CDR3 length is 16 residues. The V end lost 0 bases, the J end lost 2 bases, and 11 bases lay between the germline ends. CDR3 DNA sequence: TGTGCCAGCAGCCAAGATTCGGCTAAACCCTACAATGAGCAGTTCTTC. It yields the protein CASSQDSAKPYNEQFF.

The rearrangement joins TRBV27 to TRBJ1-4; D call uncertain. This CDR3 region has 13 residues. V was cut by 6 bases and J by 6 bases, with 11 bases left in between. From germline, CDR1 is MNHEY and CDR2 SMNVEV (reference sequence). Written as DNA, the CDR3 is TGTGCCAGCAGACAGCACCCCCATGAAAAACTGTTTTTT. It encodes CASRQHPHEKLFF.

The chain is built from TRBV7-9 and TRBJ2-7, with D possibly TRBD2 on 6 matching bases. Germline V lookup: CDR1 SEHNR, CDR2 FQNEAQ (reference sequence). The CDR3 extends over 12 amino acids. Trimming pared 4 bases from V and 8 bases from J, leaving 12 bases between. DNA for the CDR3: TGTGCCAGCAGCTCTTGGCTAGCGCAGCAGTACTTC. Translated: CASSSWLAQQYF.

The CDR3 nucleotides read TGTGCCAGTAGTTACCTGGGGACCGGGGAGCTGTTTTTT. This sequence encodes CASSYLGTGELFF. This chain joins TRBV19 and TRBJ2-2; D uncertain. This CDR3 comprises 13 residues. CDR1 is LNHDA, CDR2 SQIVND, per germline (reference sequence). V lost 5 bases and J lost 5, with 9 bases in between. The entire variable domain, with the rest obtained from reference TRBV19 and TRBJ2-2, is as follows: DGGITQSPKYLFRKEGQNVTLSCEQNLNHDAMYWYRQDPGQGLRLIYYSQIVNDFQKGDIAEGYSVSREKKESFPLTVTSAQKNPTAFYLCASSYLGTGELFFGEGSRLTVL.

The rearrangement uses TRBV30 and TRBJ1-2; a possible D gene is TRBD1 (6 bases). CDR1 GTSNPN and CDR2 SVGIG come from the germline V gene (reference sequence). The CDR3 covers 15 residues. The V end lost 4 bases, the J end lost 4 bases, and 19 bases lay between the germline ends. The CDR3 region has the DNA TGTGCCTGGACGCCTCCTTACAGGGATGGCTATGGCTACACCTTC. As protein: CAWTPPYRDGYGYTF.

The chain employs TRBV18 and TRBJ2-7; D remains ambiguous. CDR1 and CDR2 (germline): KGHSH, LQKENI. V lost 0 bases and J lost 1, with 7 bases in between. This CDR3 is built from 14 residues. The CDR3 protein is CASSPPVASYEQYF. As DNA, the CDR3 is TGTGCCAGCTCACCACCGGTAGCTTCCTACGAGCAGTACTTC.

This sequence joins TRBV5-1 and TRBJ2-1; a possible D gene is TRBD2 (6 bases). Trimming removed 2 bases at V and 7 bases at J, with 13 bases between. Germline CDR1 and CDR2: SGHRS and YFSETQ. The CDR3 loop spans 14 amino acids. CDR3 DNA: TGCGCCAGCAGCTTAACGACGGGGGAGAATGAGCAGTTCTTC. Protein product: CASSLTTGENEQFF. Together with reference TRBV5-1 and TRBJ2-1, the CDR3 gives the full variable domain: KAGVTQTPRYLIKTRGQQVTLSCSPISGHRSVSWYQQTPGQGLQFLFEYFSETQRNKGNFPGRFSGRQFSNSRSEMNVSTLELGDSALYLCASSLTTGENEQFFGPGTRLTVL.

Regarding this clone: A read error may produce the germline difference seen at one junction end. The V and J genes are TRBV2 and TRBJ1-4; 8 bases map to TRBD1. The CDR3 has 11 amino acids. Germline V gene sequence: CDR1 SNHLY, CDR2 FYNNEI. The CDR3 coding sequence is TGTGCCAGCAGTGATCCCCAGGGGGCTCTTTTT. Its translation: CASSDPQGALF.

The CDR3 loop is CASSLWGINQPQHF. For the CDR3, the DNA is TGTGCCAGCAGCTTGTGGGGAATTAATCAGCCCCAGCATTTT. The rearrangement joins TRBV7-9 to TRBJ1-5; D gene uncertain. CDR1 is SEHNR, CDR2 FQNEAQ, per germline (reference sequence). Trimming stripped 3 bases from V and 4 bases from J, with 10 bases between. The CDR3 consists of 14 residues.

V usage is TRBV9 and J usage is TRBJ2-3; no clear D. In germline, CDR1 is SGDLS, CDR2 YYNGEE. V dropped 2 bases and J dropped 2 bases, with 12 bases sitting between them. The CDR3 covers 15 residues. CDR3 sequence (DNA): TGTGCCAGCAGCGTCGGTTCCTCGACCACAGATACGCAGTATTTT. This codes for CASSVGSSTTDTQYF.

The CDR3 DNA follows: TGTGCCAGCAGTTACGCCGGCGGGGGGACCTACAATGAGCAGTTCTTC. Translated: CASSYAGGGTYNEQFF. The V gene is TRBV6-5, the J gene TRBJ2-1; TRBD2 matches at 8 bases. CDR3 size: 16 residues. Germline-derived CDR1 and CDR2 are MNHEY and SVGAGI. J lost 2 bases, V lost 2 bases, and 5 bases had no gene match.

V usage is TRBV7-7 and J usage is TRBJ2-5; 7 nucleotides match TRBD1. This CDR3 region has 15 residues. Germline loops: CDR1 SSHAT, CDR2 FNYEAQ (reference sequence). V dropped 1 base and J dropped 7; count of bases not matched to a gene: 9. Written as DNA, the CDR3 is TGTGCCAGCAGCTTAGGGGACAGTGGGTTCGCGACCCAGTACTTC. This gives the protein CASSLGDSGFATQYF.

CDR3 in amino acids: CASSLAKRTGLNEKLFF. CDR3 DNA: TGTGCCAGCAGCTTAGCAAAGAGGACAGGACTTAATGAAAAACTGTTTTTT. The genes are TRBV7-9 and TRBJ1-4; 7 positions match TRBD1. V shed 0 bases and J 4 bases; nucleotides not matched to a gene: 8. The CDR3 runs 17 residues. Germline values: CDR1 SEHNR, CDR2 FQNEAQ (reference sequence).

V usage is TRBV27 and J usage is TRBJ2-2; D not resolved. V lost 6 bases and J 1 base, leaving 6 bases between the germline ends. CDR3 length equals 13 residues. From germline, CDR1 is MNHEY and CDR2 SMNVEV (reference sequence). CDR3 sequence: CASRAGNTGELFF. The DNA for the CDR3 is TGTGCCAGCAGGGCAGGGAACACCGGGGAGCTGTTTTTT.

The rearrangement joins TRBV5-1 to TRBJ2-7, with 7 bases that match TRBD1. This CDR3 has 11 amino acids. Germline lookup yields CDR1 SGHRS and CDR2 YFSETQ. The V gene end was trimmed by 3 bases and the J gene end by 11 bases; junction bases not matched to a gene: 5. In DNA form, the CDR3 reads TGCGCCAGCAGCTACAGACAGGGAGAGTACTTC. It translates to CASSYRQGEYF.

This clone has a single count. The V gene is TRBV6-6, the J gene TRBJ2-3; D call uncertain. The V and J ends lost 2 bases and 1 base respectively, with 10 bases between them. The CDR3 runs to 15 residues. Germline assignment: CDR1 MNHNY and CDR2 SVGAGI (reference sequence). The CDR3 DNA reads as TGTGCCAGCAGTTACCTCCGGGTGGGCACAGATACGCAGTATTTT. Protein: CASSYLRVGTDTQYF.

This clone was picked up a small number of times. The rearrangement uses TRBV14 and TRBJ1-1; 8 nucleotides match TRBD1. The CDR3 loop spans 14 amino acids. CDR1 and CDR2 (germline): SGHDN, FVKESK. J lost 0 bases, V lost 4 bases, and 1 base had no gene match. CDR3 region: CASSPDRVNTEAFF. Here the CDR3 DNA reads TGTGCCAGCAGCCCGGACAGGGTGAACACTGAAGCTTTCTTT.

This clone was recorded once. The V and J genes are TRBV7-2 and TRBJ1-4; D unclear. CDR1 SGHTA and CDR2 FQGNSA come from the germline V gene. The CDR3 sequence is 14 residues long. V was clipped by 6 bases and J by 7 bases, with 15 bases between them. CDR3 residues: CASSVTAGSEKLFF. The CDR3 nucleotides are TGTGCCAGCAGTGTGACGGCAGGAAGTGAAAAACTGTTTTTT.

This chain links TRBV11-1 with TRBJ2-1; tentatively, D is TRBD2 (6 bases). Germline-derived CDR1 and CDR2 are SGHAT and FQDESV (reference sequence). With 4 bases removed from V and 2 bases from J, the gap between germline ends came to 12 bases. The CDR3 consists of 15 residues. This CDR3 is CASSSAGTPYNEQFF. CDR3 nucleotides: TGTGCCAGCAGCTCCGCCGGGACTCCCTACAATGAGCAGTTCTTC.

The CDR3 protein is CASSESGLAGSIDTQYF. In nucleotides, the CDR3 is TGTGCCAGCAGTGAGTCCGGACTAGCGGGGTCGATAGATACGCAGTATTTT. The chain couples TRBV2 to TRBJ2-3; 12 bases align to TRBD2. The CDR3 is made up of 17 amino acids. V was clipped by 3 bases and J by 5 bases; unmatched bases: 9. The germline V gene has CDR1 SNHLY and CDR2 FYNNEI.

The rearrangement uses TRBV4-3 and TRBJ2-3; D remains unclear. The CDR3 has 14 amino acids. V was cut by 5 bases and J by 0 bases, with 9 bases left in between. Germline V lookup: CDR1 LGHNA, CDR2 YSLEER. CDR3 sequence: CASSGFYSTDTQYF. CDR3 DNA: TGCGCCAGCAGCGGTTTTTATAGCACAGATACGCAGTATTTT.

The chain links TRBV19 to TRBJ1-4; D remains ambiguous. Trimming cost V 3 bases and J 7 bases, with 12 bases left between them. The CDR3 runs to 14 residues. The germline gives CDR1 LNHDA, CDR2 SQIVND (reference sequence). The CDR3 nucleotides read TGTGCCAGTAGTATTTCTGGGCTTCCTGAAAAACTGTTTTTT. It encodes CASSISGLPEKLFF.

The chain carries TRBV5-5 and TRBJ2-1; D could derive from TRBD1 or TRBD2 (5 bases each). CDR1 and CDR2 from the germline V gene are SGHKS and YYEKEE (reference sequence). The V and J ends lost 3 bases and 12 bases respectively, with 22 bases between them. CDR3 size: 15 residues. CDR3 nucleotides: TGTGCCAGCAGCTCAGAACCGGGACCCCTCACGGGGCAGTTCTTC. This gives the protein CASSSEPGPLTGQFF.

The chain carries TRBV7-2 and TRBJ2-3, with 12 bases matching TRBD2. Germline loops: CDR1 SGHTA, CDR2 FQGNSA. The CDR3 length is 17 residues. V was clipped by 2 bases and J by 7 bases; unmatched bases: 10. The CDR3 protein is CASSLSGLAGGLNTQYF. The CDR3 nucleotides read TGTGCCAGCAGCTTATCGGGCCTAGCGGGGGGGCTTAATACGCAGTATTTT. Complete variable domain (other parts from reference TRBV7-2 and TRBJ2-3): GAGVSQSPSNKVTEKGKDVELRCDPISGHTALYWYRQSLGQGLEFLIYFQGNSAPDKSGLPSDRFSAERTGGSVSTLTIQRTQQEDSAVYLCASSLSGLAGGLNTQYFGPGTRLTVL.

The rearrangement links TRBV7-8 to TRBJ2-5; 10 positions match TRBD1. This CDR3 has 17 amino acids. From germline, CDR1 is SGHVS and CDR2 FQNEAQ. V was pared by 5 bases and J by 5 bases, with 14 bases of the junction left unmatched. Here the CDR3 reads CASSRSGDRGRRETQYF. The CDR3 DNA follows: TGTGCCAGCAGCCGATCGGGAGACAGGGGGCGAAGGGAGACCCAGTACTTC.

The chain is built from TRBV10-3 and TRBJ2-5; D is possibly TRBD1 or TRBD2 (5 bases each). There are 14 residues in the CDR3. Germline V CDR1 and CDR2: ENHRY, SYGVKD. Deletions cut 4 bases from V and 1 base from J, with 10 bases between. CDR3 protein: CAISVYGTQETQYF. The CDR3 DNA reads TGTGCCATCAGTGTTTACGGGACCCAAGAGACCCAGTACTTC.

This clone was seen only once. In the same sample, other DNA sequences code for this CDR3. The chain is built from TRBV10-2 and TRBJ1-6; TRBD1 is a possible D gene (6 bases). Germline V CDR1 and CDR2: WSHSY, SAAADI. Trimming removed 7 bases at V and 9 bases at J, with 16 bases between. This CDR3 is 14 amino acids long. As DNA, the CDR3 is TGCGCCAGCAAGGAGACAGGAGGCGTTTCACCCCTCCACTTT. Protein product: CASKETGGVSPLHF.